The 20 T cell receptor beta chains below were found in one sample sequenced in a study of molecular identifiers for immune sequencing clone quantification. MiXCR, run by TCRdb on the PCR reads, gives a single entry per CDR3 protein. Of roughly 320,000 distinct CDR3 sequences in the sample, 20% to 25% were seen once. The sequenced material came from naive CD8+ T cells from blood, with Jurkat cell RNA spiked in. This sample's subset: FACS-sorted CD8+CD4-CCR7+CD45RA+ naive T cells. All receptors come from a human donor in good health. Some libraries in this study had Jurkat cell RNA spiked in.

The table lists this clonotype with many counts. The junction differs from germline at one of its ends, possibly a read error. The CDR3 here is CASSQEDRGFYKQYF. DNA for the CDR3: TGCGCCAGCAGCCAAGAAGACAGGGGGTTCTACAAGCAGTACTTC. This chain uses TRBV4-3 with TRBJ2-7, with 9 bases fitting TRBD1. This CDR3 spans 15 amino acids. Germline assignment: CDR1 LGHNA and CDR2 YSLEER.

The table lists this clonotype with many counts. The V gene is TRBV11-3, the J gene TRBJ2-7; 9 bases fit TRBD1. After removal of 0 bases from V and 3 bases from J, the junction contained 3 bases not matched to a gene. The CDR3 sequence is 15 residues long. Germline loops: CDR1 SGHNT, CDR2 YENEEA. The CDR3 nucleotides read TGTGCCAGCAGCTTAGACACAGGGGGCCTCTACGAGCAGTACTTC. Translated: CASSLDTGGLYEQYF.

This clonotype was recorded many times. This chain joins TRBV5-6 and TRBJ2-7; maybe TRBD1 (6 bases). The germline V and J ends were trimmed by 6 bases and 0 bases, with 10 bases remaining between them. Germline loops: CDR1 SGHDT, CDR2 YYEEEE. The CDR3 totals 13 residues. The CDR3 DNA reads as TGTGCCAGCATCAAAGGGGGCTCCTACGAGCAGTACTTC. Protein product: CASIKGGSYEQYF.

This clonotype showed up many times. This chain links TRBV20-1 with TRBJ2-7; 13 bases agree with TRBD2. Trimming at V came to 5 bases and at J to 5 bases, leaving 9 bases not matched to a gene. The CDR3 contains 15 residues. Germline loops: CDR1 DFQATT, CDR2 SNEGSKA (reference sequence). The CDR3 spells CSASGTSGARDEQYF. CDR3 nucleotide sequence: TGCAGTGCTTCCGGGACTAGCGGGGCTCGGGACGAGCAGTACTTC.

Ten or more counts support this clonotype. The junction and the germline gene differ at one end; a read error may be behind it. The CDR3 protein is CASSSTRTGALRNDKLFF. The CDR3 bases are TGTGCCAGCAGCTCCACCCGGACAGGGGCACTTCGTAATGACAAACTGTTTTTT. This rearrangement joins TRBV7-9 to TRBJ1-4; 9 bases map to TRBD1. The germline V gene encodes CDR1 SEHNR and CDR2 FQNEAQ (reference sequence). The CDR3 extends over 18 amino acids.

A word on this clonotype: A single base separates this from a much larger clone, so it may be a read error. The rearrangement links TRBV29-1 to TRBJ2-4; TRBD1 is a possible D gene (6 bases). The germline V and J ends were trimmed by 6 bases and 2 bases, with 11 bases remaining between them. The CDR3 covers 13 residues. The germline V gene has CDR1 SQVTM and CDR2 ANQGSEA. In nucleotides, the CDR3 is TGCAGCGTCACGGACAGTACCAAAAACATTCAGTACTTC. Translating gives CSVTDSTKNIQYF.

The genes are TRBV23-1 and TRBJ2-3; the D is unclear. TRBV23-1 is classed as an ORF, of uncertain function. V was trimmed by 2 bases and J by 0 bases, leaving 12 bases between them. The CDR3 spans 16 residues. The CDR3 loop is CASSQIEEISTDTQYF. Written as DNA, the CDR3 is TGCGCCAGCAGTCAAATTGAGGAAATAAGCACAGATACGCAGTATTTT.

In this sample, this clonotype turned up many times. The chain combines TRBV28 with TRBJ2-7; D remains unclear. Germline values: CDR1 MDHEN, CDR2 SYDVKM. The length of the CDR3 is 13 residues. The V end was cut by 4 bases, the J end by 0 bases, with 7 bases between. In nucleotides, the CDR3 is TGTGCCAGCAGTTGGGCCGTCTCCTACGAGCAGTACTTC. It codes for CASSWAVSYEQYF.

In this sample, this clonotype turned up many times. The rearrangement joins TRBV30 to TRBJ1-5; 9 bases match TRBD1. V trimming: 2 bases; J trimming: 4 bases; junction bases outside the gene matches: 3. The germline V gene encodes CDR1 GTSNPN and CDR2 SVGIG (reference sequence). The CDR3 loop spans 14 amino acids. The CDR3 is CAWSKGQGNQPQHF. The CDR3 region has the DNA TGTGCCTGGAGTAAGGGACAGGGAAATCAGCCCCAGCATTTT. Looking up the rest from reference TRBV30 and TRBJ1-5 gives the full variable domain: SQTIHQWPATLVQPVGSPLSLECTVEGTSNPNLYWYRQAAGRGLQLLFYSVGIGQISSEVPQNLSASRPQDRQFILSSKKLLLSDSGFYLCAWSKGQGNQPQHFGDGTRLSIL.

This clonotype was recorded many times. The gene calls are TRBV11-1 and TRBJ2-3, with 11 nucleotides matching TRBD2. Germline trimming cut 5 bases from V and 4 bases from J; bases unmatched to any gene: 5. Germline values: CDR1 SGHAT, CDR2 FQDESV (reference sequence). The CDR3 totals 15 residues. CDR3: CASSTSGSFADTQYF. The CDR3 DNA reads TGTGCCAGCAGCACTAGCGGGAGTTTCGCAGATACGCAGTATTTT.

The sample holds many counts of this clonotype. CDR3 nucleotide sequence: TGTGCCAGCAGCGACACAGATACGCAGTATTTT. It yields the protein CASSDTDTQYF. The rearrangement uses TRBV9 and TRBJ2-3; D is ambiguous. CDR1 and CDR2 from the germline V gene are SGDLS and YYNGEE. The V gene lost 3 bases and the J gene lost 2 bases, with 1 base spanning the gap. The CDR3 has 11 amino acids.

This clonotype has a count of ten or more. The chain links TRBV6-6 to TRBJ2-3; TRBD1 agrees at 7 bases. Per the germline V gene, CDR1 is MNHNY and CDR2 is SVGAGI (reference sequence). This CDR3 spans 16 amino acids. The V and J ends lost 0 bases and 2 bases, in that order; junction bases with no gene match: 5. The CDR3 DNA reads as TGTGCCAGCAGTTACTCAGACAGGGAACCCACAGATACGCAGTATTTT. This codes for CASSYSDREPTDTQYF.

A few counts support this clonotype. V and J are TRBV4-3 and TRBJ2-7; TRBD2 matches 12 bases. After removal of 1 base from V and 2 bases from J, the junction contained 3 bases not matched to a gene. The CDR3 runs 16 residues. Looked up from germline, CDR1 is LGHNA and CDR2 is YSLEER. CDR3 in amino acids: CASSQVLAGGAYEQYF. For the CDR3, the DNA is TGCGCCAGCAGCCAAGTTCTAGCGGGAGGGGCCTACGAGCAGTACTTC.

This clonotype was detected many times. The chain links TRBV5-4 to TRBJ2-6, with a tentative D call TRBD1 (5 bases). Germline-derived CDR1 and CDR2 are SGHNT and YYREEE (reference sequence). V lost 1 base and J 1 base, leaving 9 bases between the germline ends. CDR3 length equals 16 residues. The CDR3 region is CASSLNRNSGANVLTF. The CDR3 DNA sequence: TGTGCCAGCAGCTTGAACAGGAATTCTGGGGCCAACGTCCTGACTTTC.

Remarks on this clonotype: With a much larger clone just one base away, this may be a read error. The chain couples TRBV7-3 to TRBJ2-1, with D hard to call. CDR1 SGHTA and CDR2 FQGTGA come from the germline V gene. The germline V and J ends were trimmed by 2 bases and 13 bases, with 24 bases remaining between them. The CDR3 has 16 amino acids. CDR3 sequence: CASSLGRVGVQETQFF. The CDR3 coding sequence is TGTGCCAGCAGCTTAGGTAGAGTAGGTGTCCAAGAGACCCAGTTCTTC.

This clonotype occurred many times. The chain has TRBV28 and TRBJ2-7; D is undetermined. Germline V gene data show CDR1 as MDHEN and CDR2 as SYDVKM. Trimming left V 2 bases short and J 6 bases short, with 5 bases between. The CDR3 has 11 residues. CDR3 in amino acids: CASSLRVEQYF. Here the CDR3 DNA reads TGTGCCAGCAGTTTACGGGTCGAGCAGTACTTC.

The chain joins TRBV19 to TRBJ2-2, with D possibly being TRBD1 (5 bases). There are 16 residues in the CDR3. Trimming removed 1 base at V and 6 bases at J, with 15 bases between. Per germline, CDR1 LNHDA and CDR2 SQIVND (reference sequence). The CDR3, as DNA: TGTGCCAGTAGTATAGGGGCAGGGTATCTGGCCGGGGAGCTGTTTTTT. Translating gives CASSIGAGYLAGELFF.

This clonotype was recorded a few times. The chain has TRBV27 and TRBJ1-5, with a tentative D call TRBD1 (6 bases). The V gene lost 1 base and the J gene lost 4 bases, with 14 bases spanning the gap. The germline V gene encodes CDR1 MNHEY and CDR2 SMNVEV (reference sequence). CDR3 size: 16 residues. Written as DNA, the CDR3 is TGTGCCAGCAGTTTATTAGGGGGTTACGGGAATCAGCCCCAGCATTTT. This sequence encodes CASSLLGGYGNQPQHF.

There are many counts of this clonotype. The CDR3 region is CASSEDSSYNEQFF. CDR3 coding DNA: TGTGCCAGCAGTGAGGATAGCTCCTACAATGAGCAGTTCTTC. The chain couples TRBV2 to TRBJ2-1; D is unresolved. This CDR3 is 14 amino acids long. Germline V gene sequence: CDR1 SNHLY, CDR2 FYNNEI. Between the trimmed V and J ends, which lost 3 bases and 0 bases, there was a span of 6 bases.

Worth noting for this clonotype: A much larger clone differs from this one at a single base, so this may be a read error. The chain is built from TRBV5-5 and TRBJ2-3, with 10 bases matching TRBD2. Losses at the gene ends were 4 bases for V and 0 bases for J; bases not matched to a gene: 11. This CDR3 contains 18 residues. Germline V gene sequence: CDR1 SGHKS, CDR2 YYEKEE (reference sequence). The CDR3 bases are TGTGCCAGCAGCACCTGGGCTAGCGGGAGTCTCAGCACAGATACGCAGTATTTT. Translation gives CASSTWASGSLSTDTQYF.